The 13 T cell receptor beta chains given below trace back to one sample, sequenced in a study of OX40 agonist ivuxolimab in advanced cancers. TCRdb's table, derived via immunoSEQ multiplex PCR, lists solely in-frame clones and lacks some. The sample carries some 41,000 clones, 70% to 90% recorded once. The source material was CD4+ or CD8+ T cells sorted from blood, sampled in a trial of the OX40 agonist ivuxolimab. The receptors derive from an adult with an advanced solid tumor such as melanoma, head and neck, liver or kidney cancer.

This chain connects TRBV29-1 to TRBJ1-1, with D unclear. This CDR3 has 15 residues. The V gene lost 5 bases and the J gene lost 12 bases, with 28 bases spanning the gap. Germline-derived CDR1 and CDR2 are SQVTM and ANQGSEA. Here the CDR3 DNA reads TGCAGCGTTTTGCCGTTTAAAGATGGTCCTCTCAGAACTTTCTTT. It is translated as CSVLPFKDGPLRTFF.

The rearrangement joins TRBV7-9 to TRBJ1-1; 10 positions agree with TRBD1. The CDR3 contains 14 residues. V was pared by 5 bases and J by 8 bases, with 8 bases of the junction left unmatched. The germline V gene encodes CDR1 SEHNR and CDR2 FQNEAQ (reference sequence). As DNA, the CDR3 is TGTGCCAGCAGCCCGGCGACAGGGGGCTCCGAAGCTTTCTTT. Its protein is CASSPATGGSEAFF. The full variable domain, with the rest looked up from reference TRBV7-9 and TRBJ1-1, is DTGVSQNPRHKITKRGQNVTFRCDPISEHNRLYWYRQTLGQGPEFLTYFQNEAQLEKSRLLSDRFSAERPKGSFSTLEIQRTEQGDSAMYLCASSPATGGSEAFFGQGTRLTVV.

This chain uses TRBV5-1 with TRBJ1-2, with 10 bases that match TRBD1. Germline trimming cut 7 bases from V and 1 base from J; bases unmatched to any gene: 4. The CDR3 has 14 residues. Germline V gene data show CDR1 as SGHRS and CDR2 as YFSETQ. The chain's CDR3 is CASGRTGGNYGYTF. As DNA, the CDR3 is TGCGCCAGCGGCAGGACAGGGGGTAACTATGGCTACACCTTC.

The chain uses TRBV5-4 and TRBJ2-2; D gene ambiguous. This CDR3 contains 14 residues. Germline CDR1 and CDR2: SGHNT and YYREEE (reference sequence). The V end was cut by 0 bases, the J end by 4 bases, with 7 bases between. The chain's CDR3 is CASSLALPTGELFF. The CDR3, as DNA: TGTGCCAGCAGCTTGGCCCTGCCCACCGGGGAGCTGTTTTTT.

CDR3 loop: CASSYGQYNSPLHF. CDR3 nucleotide sequence: TGTGCCAGCAGTTACGGGCAGTATAATTCACCCCTCCACTTT. The chain joins TRBV6-6 to TRBJ1-6; D unclear. The ends were cut back, 2 bases at V and 4 bases at J, with 6 bases in the middle. The CDR3 sequence is 14 residues long. Germline values: CDR1 MNHNY, CDR2 SVGAGI (reference sequence).

The chain couples TRBV19 to TRBJ2-1; a weak D match, TRBD1 (5 bases). Trimming left V 3 bases short and J 8 bases short, with 23 bases between. The germline V gene has CDR1 LNHDA and CDR2 SQIVND (reference sequence). The CDR3 length is 17 residues. This CDR3 is CASSIFGARYDADEQFF. The CDR3 nucleotides read TGTGCCAGTAGTATTTTTGGGGCTCGCTATGATGCGGATGAGCAGTTCTTC. The full variable domain, its missing parts supplied by reference TRBV19 and TRBJ2-1, is DGGITQSPKYLFRKEGQNVTLSCEQNLNHDAMYWYRQDPGQGLRLIYYSQIVNDFQKGDIAEGYSVSREKKESFPLTVTSAQKNPTAFYLCASSIFGARYDADEQFFGPGTRLTVL.

The chain has TRBV30 and TRBJ2-6; D remains ambiguous. Germline CDR1 and CDR2: GTSNPN and SVGIG (reference sequence). V gave up 0 bases and J gave up 2 bases, with 2 bases separating them. The CDR3 is 13 amino acids. CDR3 in DNA: TGTGCCTGGAGTGTTGCTGGGGCCAACGTCCTGACTTTC. Translating it yields CAWSVAGANVLTF.

V is TRBV28 and J is TRBJ1-2; D perhaps matches TRBD1 (5 bases). V lost 7 bases, J lost 8 bases, and 20 bases lay in between. The germline V gene encodes CDR1 MDHEN and CDR2 SYDVKM. The CDR3 sequence is 14 residues long. Here the CDR3 reads CASTPGVEGRGYTF. The CDR3 DNA reads as TGTGCCAGCACCCCGGGGGTAGAAGGAAGAGGCTACACCTTC.

The chain carries TRBV19 and TRBJ2-5; D is unclear. Germline V gene lookup returns CDR1 LNHDA and CDR2 SQIVND (reference sequence). CDR3 size: 11 residues. Deletions cut 5 bases from V and 0 bases from J, with 1 base between. CDR3 nucleotides: TGTGCCAGTAGTGACCAAGAGACCCAGTACTTC. Protein: CASSDQETQYF.

J is TRBJ2-5 and V is TRBV19; D unresolved. The ends were cut back, 5 bases at V and 0 bases at J, with 7 bases in the middle. This CDR3 contains 13 residues. Per germline, CDR1 LNHDA and CDR2 SQIVND (reference sequence). Here the CDR3 reads CASSRAYQETQYF. The CDR3 DNA is TGTGCCAGTAGTCGGGCCTACCAAGAGACCCAGTACTTC.

The genes are TRBV20-1 and TRBJ2-7; perhaps TRBD1 as D (6 bases). Germline V lookup: CDR1 DFQATT, CDR2 SNEGSKA (reference sequence). The CDR3 has 11 residues. V was trimmed by 3 bases and J by 6 bases, leaving 9 bases between them. CDR3 protein: CSASTRGEQYF. CDR3 sequence (DNA): TGCAGTGCTAGTACCAGGGGCGAGCAGTACTTC.

V gene TRBV5-5 combines with J gene TRBJ1-2; 7 nucleotides match TRBD1. The length of the CDR3 is 13 residues. Losses at the gene ends were 4 bases for V and 9 bases for J; bases not matched to a gene: 9. Per germline, CDR1 SGHKS and CDR2 YYEKEE (reference sequence). For the CDR3, the DNA is TGTGCCAGCAGCCCCTCGACAGGGCGTAGCTACACCTTC. Protein sequence: CASSPSTGRSYTF.

Points on this clone: Other DNA sequences from this sample encode an identical CDR3 as well. The chain carries TRBV18 and TRBJ1-1; D ambiguous. The V and J ends lost 5 bases and 2 bases respectively, with 9 bases between them. The CDR3 totals 13 residues. CDR1 KGHSH and CDR2 LQKENI come from the germline V gene. CDR3 in amino acids: CASSSSENTEAFF. The CDR3 DNA reads TGTGCCAGCTCATCTTCAGAAAACACTGAAGCTTTCTTT.